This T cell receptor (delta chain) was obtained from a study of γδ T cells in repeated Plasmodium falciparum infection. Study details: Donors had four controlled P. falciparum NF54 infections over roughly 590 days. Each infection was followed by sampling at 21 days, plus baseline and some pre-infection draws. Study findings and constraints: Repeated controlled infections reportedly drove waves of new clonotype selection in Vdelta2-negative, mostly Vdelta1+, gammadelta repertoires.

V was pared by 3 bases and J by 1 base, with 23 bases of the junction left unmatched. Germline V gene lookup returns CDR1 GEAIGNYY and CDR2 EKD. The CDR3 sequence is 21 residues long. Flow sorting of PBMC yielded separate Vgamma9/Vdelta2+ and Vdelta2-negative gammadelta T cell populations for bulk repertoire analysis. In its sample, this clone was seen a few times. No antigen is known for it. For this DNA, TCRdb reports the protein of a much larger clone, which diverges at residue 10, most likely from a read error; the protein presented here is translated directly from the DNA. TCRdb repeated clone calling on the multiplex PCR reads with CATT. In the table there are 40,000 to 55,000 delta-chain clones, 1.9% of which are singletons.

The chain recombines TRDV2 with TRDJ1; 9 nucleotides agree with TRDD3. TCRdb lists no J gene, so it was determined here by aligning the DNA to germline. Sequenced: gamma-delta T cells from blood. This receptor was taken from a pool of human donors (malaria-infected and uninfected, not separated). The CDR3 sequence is CACDPLAFHAGDTGSTDKLIF. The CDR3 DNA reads TGTGCCTGTGACCCGCTGGCCTTCCACGCTGGGGATACGGGGTCCACCGATAAACTCATCTTT.